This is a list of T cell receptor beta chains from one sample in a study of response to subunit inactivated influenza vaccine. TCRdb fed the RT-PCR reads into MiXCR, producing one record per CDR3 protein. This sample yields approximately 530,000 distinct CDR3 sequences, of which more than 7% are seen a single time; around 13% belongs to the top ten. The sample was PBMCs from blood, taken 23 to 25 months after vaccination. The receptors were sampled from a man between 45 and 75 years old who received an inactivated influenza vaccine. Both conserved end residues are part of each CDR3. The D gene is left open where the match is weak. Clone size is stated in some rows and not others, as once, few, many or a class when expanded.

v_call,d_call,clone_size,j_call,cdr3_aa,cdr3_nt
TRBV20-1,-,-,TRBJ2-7,CSAIGTPPEQYF,TGCAGTGCTATAGGGACCCCCCCCGAGCAGTACTTC
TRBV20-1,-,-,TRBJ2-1,CSARWSTNEQFF,TGCAGTGCTAGGTGGTCAACGAATGAGCAGTTCTTC
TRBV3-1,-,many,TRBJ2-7,CASKSGIEQYF,TGTGCCAGCAAATCTGGGATCGAGCAGTACTTC
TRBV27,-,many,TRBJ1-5,CASSSLQYSNQPQHF,TGTGCCAGCAGTTCCCTACAGTATAGCAATCAGCCCCAGCATTTT
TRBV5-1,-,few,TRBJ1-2,CASSFNAANYGYTF,TGCGCCAGCAGCTTCAATGCGGCAAACTATGGCTACACCTTC
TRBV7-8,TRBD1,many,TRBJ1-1,CASSLEPGQGNTEAFF,TGTGCCAGCAGCCTAGAACCGGGACAGGGCAACACTGAAGCTTTCTTT
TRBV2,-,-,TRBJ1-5,CAKGGGSNQPQHF,TGTGCCAAGGGGGGCGGTAGCAATCAGCCCCAGCATTTT
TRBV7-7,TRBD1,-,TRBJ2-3,CASSPGRGGDTQYF,TGTGCCAGCAGCCCTGGGAGAGGGGGCGATACGCAGTATTTT
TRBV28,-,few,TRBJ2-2,CASSSTPRTDHGLFF,TGTGCCAGCAGTTCAACGCCTCGGACAGATCACGGTCTGTTTTTT
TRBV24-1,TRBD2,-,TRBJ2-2,CATSDSLAGATANTGELFF,TGTGCCACCAGTGATTCTCTAGCGGGAGCCACTGCGAACACCGGGGAGCTGTTTTTT
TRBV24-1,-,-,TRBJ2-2,CATRGHLNTGELFF,TGTGCCACCAGAGGACATTTAAACACCGGGGAGCTGTTTTTT
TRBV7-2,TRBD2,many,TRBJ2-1,CASSSPGLAGDMDEQFF,TGTGCCAGCAGCTCACCGGGACTAGCGGGGGACATGGATGAGCAGTTCTTC
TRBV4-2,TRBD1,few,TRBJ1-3,CASSQDPGTGARGNTIYF,TGTGCCAGCAGCCAAGATCCCGGGACAGGGGCTCGTGGAAACACCATATATTTT
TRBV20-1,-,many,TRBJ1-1,CSPGEAFF,TGCAGCCCGGGTGAAGCTTTCTTT
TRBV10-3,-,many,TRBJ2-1,CAISESTAENYNEQFF,TGTGCCATCAGTGAGTCAACAGCGGAGAACTACAATGAGCAGTTCTTC
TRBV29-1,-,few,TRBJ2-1,CRVLAYPNNEQFF,TGCAGGGTCCTAGCATACCCGAACAATGAGCAGTTCTTC
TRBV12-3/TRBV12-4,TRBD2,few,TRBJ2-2,CASSWLAGEIGELFF,TGTGCCAGCAGTTGGCTAGCGGGAGAAATCGGGGAGCTGTTTTTT
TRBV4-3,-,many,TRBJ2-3,CASSQRLTDTQYF,TGCGCCAGCAGCCAAAGGCTAACAGATACGCAGTATTTT
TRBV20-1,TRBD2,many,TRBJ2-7,CSARGRLAGFYEQYF,TGCAGTGCCAGGGGGCGACTAGCGGGATTCTACGAGCAGTACTTC
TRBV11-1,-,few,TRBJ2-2,CASSLHRSGGELFF,TGTGCCAGCAGCCTCCATCGGTCTGGGGGGGAGCTGTTTTTT